This record covers a single T cell receptor beta chain. The sample originates from a study of blood T cell repertoires in COVID-19. Study in general: The cDNA or gDNA used as material had been derived from T cells, B-cell-depleted T cells, or PBMCs.

The V gene end was trimmed by 4 bases and the J gene end by 6 bases; junction bases not matched to a gene: 4. The V gene's germline CDR1 is SGDLS and CDR2 YYNGEE. The length of the CDR3 is 13 residues. The authors' processing: Scientists estimated how many nucleated cells there were by amplifying reference gene primers. Method: immunoSEQ multiplex PCR; TCRdb's copy keeps in-frame clones and lacks some. V and J calls plus clone size are reproduced from that table; the DNA served to infer D and trimming. The sample consists of some 57,000 clones, roughly nine tenths of them appearing once. Source material: peripheral blood. This receptor was identified in a man in his 60s with acute or convalescent COVID-19. V and J are TRBV9 and TRBJ1-1, with 9 bases lining up with TRBD1. The CDR3 is CASSPTGGPEAFF. DNA of the CDR3: TGTGCCAGCAGCCCTACAGGGGGCCCTGAAGCTTTCTTT.